This is a list of T cell receptor beta chains from one sample in a study of Ad26.COV2.S vaccination and SARS-CoV-2 variants. Method: immunoSEQ multiplex PCR; TCRdb's copy keeps in-frame clones and lacks some. The profile shows around 300,000 clones, approximately 86% of them singletons. The sequencing used peripheral blood, collected in a trial of Ad26.COV2.S vaccine versus placebo. The receptors originated from a person between 18 and 65 years old who received the Ad26.COV2.S COVID-19 vaccine or a placebo. Both conserved end residues are part of each CDR3. Fields, in order: CDR3 DNA, CDR3 protein, J gene, D gene, V gene, CDR3 length, clone size. The D gene is left open where the match is weak. Rows may omit the clone size; those that give it use once, few, many or a size class.

TGTGCCAGCTCACCACAGCCGGATACAGATACGCAGTATTTT	CASSPQPDTDTQYF	TRBJ2-3	NA	TRBV18	14	few
TGTGCCAGCAGCCCCCAGGTAGCAGGGAATGAGCAGTTCTTC	CASSPQVAGNEQFF	TRBJ2-1	NA	TRBV7-2	14	NA
TGTGCCAGCAGCGCGGGGGGGCACACTAATGAAAAACTGTTTTTT	CASSAGGHTNEKLFF	TRBJ1-4	NA	TRBV5-4	15	NA
TGTGCCAGCAGCCCGATCCCCCCGTCGGGGTATAGCAATCAGCCCCAGCATTTT	CASSPIPPSGYSNQPQHF	TRBJ1-5	NA	TRBV5-8	18	once
TGTGCCAGTCAGGGAGGTAATAGCAATCAGCCCCAGCATTTT	CASQGGNSNQPQHF	TRBJ1-5	NA	TRBV19	14	NA
TGTGCCAGCAACAGGGGACAGGGGATGGGCGAGCAGTACTTC	CASNRGQGMGEQYF	TRBJ2-7	TRBD1	TRBV3-1/TRBV3-2	14	NA
TGTGCCAGCTCACCTCCGGGACAGTACCTCAGTACGGACACTGAAGCTTTCTTT	CASSPPGQYLSTDTEAFF	TRBJ1-1	TRBD1	TRBV18	18	NA
TGCGCCAGCAGTGTGGGAGGTTGGGAGACCCAGTACTTC	CASSVGGWETQYF	TRBJ2-5	NA	TRBV10-2	13	NA
TGTGCCAGTAGTAGGAGACAGGCTGGCGCTGAAGCTTTCTTT	CASSRRQAGAEAFF	TRBJ1-1	NA	TRBV19	14	NA
TGTGCGTCGCGAGGACAGGGCAATCAGCCCCAGCATTTT	CASRGQGNQPQHF	TRBJ1-5	TRBD1	TRBV6-5	13	NA
TGCAGCGCCTTGAAGAGGACGAACACTGAAGCTTTCTTT	CSALKRTNTEAFF	TRBJ1-1	NA	TRBV29-1	13	NA
TGTGCCAGCAGCGAAAGGGTACAGAACACTGAAGCTTTCTTT	CASSERVQNTEAFF	TRBJ1-1	NA	TRBV2	14	NA
TGTGCCAGCAGTTTCAAGGGGGCGAGGGAGCAGTACTTC	CASSFKGAREQYF	TRBJ2-7	TRBD1	TRBV28	13	once
TGTGCCAGTAGTATAGAGACAGGGAGAGGCTACACCTTC	CASSIETGRGYTF	TRBJ1-2	TRBD1	TRBV19	13	NA
TGTGCCAGCGGCTACCTCCCCGGACCCAATCAGCCCCAGCATTTT	CASGYLPGPNQPQHF	TRBJ1-5	NA	TRBV27	15	once
TGTGCCAGCAGCTTAGGGCCTGGGGCCAACGTCCTGACTTTC	CASSLGPGANVLTF	TRBJ2-6	NA	TRBV9	14	NA
TGTGCCAGCAGAGGGAGGGGACTGGGAATTTACTCTGGGGCCAACGTCCTGACTTTC	CASRGRGLGIYSGANVLTF	TRBJ2-6	TRBD2	TRBV28	19	once
TGTGCCAGCAGCCCCGACAGGGGGGACTATCAGCCCCAGCATTTT	CASSPDRGDYQPQHF	TRBJ1-5	TRBD1	TRBV6-5	15	NA
TGTGCCAGCAGTTACGGGGAGACCCAGTACTTC	CASSYGETQYF	TRBJ2-5	NA	TRBV2	11	few
TGTGCCAGCAGCTTAAGACCGCAGTTGACCGGGGAGCTGTTTTTT	CASSLRPQLTGELFF	TRBJ2-2	NA	TRBV7-6	15	NA
TGTGCCAGCAGTTACGGAGGGGCACACACTGAAGCTTTCTTT	CASSYGGAHTEAFF	TRBJ1-1	NA	TRBV6-2/TRBV6-3	14	NA
TGTGCCAGCAGTTACGGACAGCTACTGCTTCAGCCCCAGCATTTT	CASSYGQLLLQPQHF	TRBJ1-5	NA	TRBV6-2/TRBV6-3	15	NA
TGTGCCAGCCCCCCGGGACAGGGGGCATCTAATGGGAGCACTGAAGCTTTCTTT	CASPPGQGASNGSTEAFF	TRBJ1-1	TRBD1	TRBV28	18	few
TGTGCCAGCAGCCCGGGGGGGTCTGGAAACACCATATATTTT	CASSPGGSGNTIYF	TRBJ1-3	NA	TRBV28	14	NA
TGTGCCAGCAGCCAACGGACTGGGGGGCTACAAGAGACCCAGTACTTC	CASSQRTGGLQETQYF	TRBJ2-5	NA	TRBV4-2	16	NA
TGTGCCAGCAGCGTAGACGGTAGCGGGAGGGGCGAGACCCAGTACTTC	CASSVDGSGRGETQYF	TRBJ2-5	TRBD2	TRBV9	16	NA
TGTGCCAGCAGTTTAAGATGGGGAGGACTGTTTTTT	CASSLRWGGLFF	TRBJ1-4	NA	TRBV28	12	NA
TGTGCCAGCAGCTTCTCCCCGGGACTAGCGCACTACGAGCAGTACTTC	CASSFSPGLAHYEQYF	TRBJ2-7	TRBD2	TRBV7-9	16	NA
TGCGCCAGCAGCCAGGGACTAACGAACACCGGGGAGCTGTTTTTT	CASSQGLTNTGELFF	TRBJ2-2	TRBD2	TRBV4-1	15	NA